This passage covers 17 T cell receptor beta chains from one sample sequenced in a study of vaccination and CD4 T cells after COVID-19. For these receptors, no antigen is known. Sequenced with the Oncomine TCR Beta short-read assay was DNA taken from cultured CD4+ T cells. TCRdb reprocessed the PCR reads via MiXCR and lists one record per CDR3 protein. The table lists just under 20,000 distinct CDR3 sequences, 40% to 45% of them singletons. This sample's treatment: roughly ten-day PBMC culture with coronavirus spike peptide pools or control peptides (ViraFEST assay). Sequenced here: CD4+ T cells from blood, cultured in vitro, sampled before SARS-CoV-2 vaccination. All receptors come from a human donor who received a COVID-19 vaccine.

This clonotype came up a few times. This sequence joins TRBV23-1 and TRBJ1-1; 9 bases line up with TRBD1. TRBV23-1 is an ORF, and what it does is uncertain. V shed 0 bases and J 4 bases; nucleotides not matched to a gene: 9. This CDR3 region has 17 residues. The CDR3 here is CASSQSYKDRGGTEAFF. The CDR3 nucleotides read TGCGCCAGCAGTCAATCCTATAAGGACAGGGGAGGCACTGAAGCTTTCTTT.

The gene calls are TRBV5-1 and TRBJ2-3, with TRBD2 identical over 9 bases. Germline V gene lookup returns CDR1 SGHRS and CDR2 YFSETQ. Trimming removed 4 bases from V and 4 bases from J; junction bases left unmatched: 10. The CDR3 sequence is 16 residues long. CDR3 in amino acids: CASSPRRGGEADTQYF. CDR3 DNA: TGCGCCAGCAGCCCGAGACGCGGGGGGGAGGCAGATACGCAGTATTTT. The full variable domain, its missing parts supplied by reference TRBV5-1 and TRBJ2-3, is KAGVTQTPRYLIKTRGQQVTLSCSPISGHRSVSWYQQTPGQGLQFLFEYFSETQRNKGNFPGRFSGRQFSNSRSEMNVSTLELGDSALYLCASSPRRGGEADTQYFGPGTRLTVL.

The J gene is TRBJ2-5, the V gene TRBV12-3 or TRBV12-4, with 11 bases matching TRBD1. The ends lost 8 bases at V and 5 bases at J; junction bases unmatched: 7. The CDR3 length is 14 residues. CDR3 nucleotide sequence: TGTGCCAGCCGTAGGACAGGGGGCGACGAGACCCAGTACTTC. Translating it yields CASRRTGGDETQYF.

This clonotype has more than one count but fewer than ten. The chain recombines TRBV2 with TRBJ2-5; 11 bases fit TRBD2. Germline CDR1 is SNHLY and CDR2 is FYNNEI. This CDR3 contains 14 residues. Unmatched junction bases numbered 1, after V lost 4 bases and J lost 3 bases. The CDR3 loop reads CASSAGLAEETQYF. CDR3 nucleotides: TGTGCCAGCAGTGCGGGACTAGCGGAAGAGACCCAGTACTTC.

Only a few counts were recorded for this clonotype. This chain uses TRBV11-3 with TRBJ2-2; tentatively, D is TRBD2 (5 bases). Germline V gene data show CDR1 as SGHNT and CDR2 as YENEEA. There are 16 residues in the CDR3. The V and J ends lost 1 base and 4 bases respectively, with 13 bases between them. CDR3 amino acids: CASSLGSADVTGELFF. The CDR3 DNA follows: TGTGCCAGCAGCTTAGGATCAGCGGACGTCACCGGGGAGCTGTTTTTT.

The rearrangement joins TRBV24-1 to TRBJ2-1; D might be TRBD1 or TRBD2, each matching 6 bases. V was trimmed by 4 bases and J by 7 bases, leaving 19 bases between them. Germline-derived CDR1 and CDR2 are KGHDR and SFDVKD. The CDR3 is made up of 16 amino acids. This chain's CDR3 is CATSDRRRGGRNEQFF. In DNA, the CDR3 is TGTGCCACCAGTGACCGGCGCAGGGGAGGTCGGAATGAGCAGTTCTTC.

With respect to this clonotype: One end of the junction does not line up with germline, which may come from a read error. The chain employs TRBV19 and TRBJ1-4; 11 bases align to TRBD1. CDR1 is LNHDA, CDR2 SQIVND, per germline (reference sequence). The CDR3 has 16 amino acids. The CDR3 sequence: CASGIRTGGTNEKLFF. The CDR3 DNA is TGTGCCAGTGGTATAAGGACAGGGGGCACTAATGAAAAACTGTTTTTT.

The gene calls are TRBV6-1 and TRBJ2-2; perhaps TRBD1 as D (6 bases). Germline V gives CDR1 MNHNS, CDR2 SASEGT. The V end was cut by 8 bases, the J end by 1 base, with 11 bases between. CDR3 length equals 14 residues. CDR3 DNA sequence: TGTGCCAGCCTCACCAGGGGGAACACCGGGGAGCTGTTTTTT. Encoded protein: CASLTRGNTGELFF.

V usage is TRBV20-1 and J usage is TRBJ2-5, with 14 bases aligning to TRBD2. The CDR3 length is 15 residues. J lost 4 bases, V lost 3 bases, and 4 bases had no gene match. Germline assignment: CDR1 DFQATT and CDR2 SNEGSKA (reference sequence). CDR3 in DNA: TGCAGTGCTAGGCCGGGACTAGCGGGGGTAGAGACCCAGTACTTC. It yields the protein CSARPGLAGVETQYF.

V usage is TRBV20-1 and J usage is TRBJ2-4; 9 bases are a match to TRBD2. V shed 1 base and J 6 bases; nucleotides not matched to a gene: 7. The CDR3 length is 15 residues. Germline V gives CDR1 DFQATT, CDR2 SNEGSKA (reference sequence). In nucleotides, the CDR3 is TGCAGTGCTAGAGGGGGACTAGCAAGGAGAAACATTCAGTACTTC. Translation gives CSARGGLARRNIQYF.

The J gene is TRBJ2-5, the V gene TRBV7-2; D call uncertain. The V end was cut by 2 bases, the J end by 2 bases, with 6 bases between. This CDR3 has 13 amino acids. The V gene's germline CDR1 is SGHTA and CDR2 FQGNSA. Here the CDR3 DNA reads TGTGCCAGCAGCTTAATCAGTCAAGAGACCCAGTACTTC. It is translated as CASSLISQETQYF.

The sample holds a few counts of this clonotype. The chain recombines TRBV19 with TRBJ1-2; no definite D call. Germline CDR1 LNHDA, CDR2 SQIVND (reference sequence). Trimming cost V 6 bases and J 1 base, with 3 bases left between them. This CDR3 has 11 amino acids. As DNA, the CDR3 is TGTGCCAGTAGGGATAACTATGGCTACACCTTC. It translates to CASRDNYGYTF. Filled out from reference TRBV19 and TRBJ1-2, the complete variable domain reads DGGITQSPKYLFRKEGQNVTLSCEQNLNHDAMYWYRQDPGQGLRLIYYSQIVNDFQKGDIAEGYSVSREKKESFPLTVTSAQKNPTAFYLCASRDNYGYTFGSGTRLTVV.

This clonotype was recorded a few times. The chain couples TRBV20-1 to TRBJ2-7, with 9 positions matching TRBD1. This CDR3 spans 15 amino acids. V lost 5 bases and J lost 0; bases outside the gene matches: 8. Germline V gives CDR1 DFQATT, CDR2 SNEGSKA (reference sequence). CDR3 DNA: TGCAGTGCTGAACGACCGGGACAGGGCTCCTACGAGCAGTACTTC. Translation gives CSAERPGQGSYEQYF.

The chain is built from TRBV19 and TRBJ1-5; 7 bases map to TRBD1. Germline trimming cut 6 bases from V and 5 bases from J; bases unmatched to any gene: 10. The CDR3 totals 15 residues. The V gene's germline CDR1 is LNHDA and CDR2 SQIVND (reference sequence). CDR3 coding DNA: TGTGCCAGTAGCCCCGACAGGGAGAATGATCAGCCCCAGCATTTT. Translating it yields CASSPDRENDQPQHF.

V gene TRBV21-1 combines with J gene TRBJ1-4; TRBD1 reflects the table's D call only, with no check against the DNA. TRBV21-1 is a pseudogene. The CDR3 loop spans 16 amino acids. CDR3 nucleotides: TGTGCCAGCAGCAAAAAAAGACAGCGAGGACAGGAAAAACTGTTTTTT. It codes for CASSKKRQRGQEKLFF.

The chain couples TRBV6-2 or TRBV6-3 to TRBJ2-5; D is unclear. This CDR3 spans 17 amino acids. Germline V gene sequence: CDR1 MNHEY, CDR2 SVGEGT. V was clipped by 5 bases and J by 5 bases, with 24 bases between them. The CDR3 coding sequence is TGTGCCAGCAGTCTACCCGGTTCGGGTAGCCTCAGGGAGACCCAGTACTTC. Amino acid sequence: CASSLPGSGSLRETQYF.

There are a few counts of this clonotype. This chain joins TRBV20-1 and TRBJ2-3; D remains unclear. Germline assignment: CDR1 DFQATT and CDR2 SNEGSKA (reference sequence). This CDR3 is 13 amino acids long. Trimming left V 0 bases short and J 2 bases short, with 6 bases between. In DNA, the CDR3 is TGCAGTGCTAGAGATACTGACACAGATACGCAGTATTTT. Amino acid sequence: CSARDTDTDTQYF.